These T cell receptor beta chains were read from a single sample in a study of blood T cell repertoires in COVID-19. Data came from immunoSEQ multiplex PCR; TCRdb stores just in-frame clones and leaves some out. This table holds about 220,000 clones, roughly nine tenths found once. The source material was PBMCs or T cells enriched from blood (not recorded which). Receptors were obtained from a woman under 30 in a cohort exposed to, infected with or recovered from COVID-19 (not recorded which). The conserved cysteine and the conserved F or W are not part of the CDR3 here.

V	CDR3
TRBV18	ASSPPRGTNTEAF
TRBV7-9	ASSPSGGSETQY
TRBV5-1	ASSWGPGQGTYEQY
TRBV19	ASSYGRGETQY
TRBV5-5	ASSSSELVNEQF
TRBV27	ASSFSGQRVNSPLH
TRBV7-6	ASSFGTANYGYT
TRBV5-1	ASSPLSSLTDTQY
TRBV24-1	ATGDREDTEAF
TRBV9	ASSVGQLSGNTIY
TRBV15	ATSRGLAGNTIY
TRBV4-1	ASMGWGRASGNTIY
TRBV18	ASSPGQSYGYT
TRBV4-2	ASRYDRGEEKLF
TRBV28	ASSPYSSYEQY
TRBV7-9	ASSYGQGNTEAF
TRBV27	ASSTILRGVGNSPLH
TRBV6-1	ASSDRAEYNEQF
TRBV29-1	SVEGGQGDTIY
TRBV29-1	SAVAQSYGYT